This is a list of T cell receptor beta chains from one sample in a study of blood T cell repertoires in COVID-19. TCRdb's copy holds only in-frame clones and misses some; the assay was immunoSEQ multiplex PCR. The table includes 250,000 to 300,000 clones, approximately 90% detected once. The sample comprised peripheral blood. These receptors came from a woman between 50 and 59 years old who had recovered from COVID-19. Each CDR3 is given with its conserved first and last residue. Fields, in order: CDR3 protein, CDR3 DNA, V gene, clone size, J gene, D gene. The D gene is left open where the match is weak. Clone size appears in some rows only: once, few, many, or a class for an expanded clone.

cdr3_aa: CASSQGSWLMNTEAFF
cdr3_nt: TGTGCCAGCTCACAGGGTAGTTGGCTAATGAACACTGAAGCTTTCTTT
v_call: TRBV5-4
clone_size: -
j_call: TRBJ1-1
d_call: -

cdr3_aa: CSVGQSMNTEAFF
cdr3_nt: TGCAGCGTTGGACAGAGCATGAACACTGAAGCTTTCTTT
v_call: TRBV29-1
clone_size: -
j_call: TRBJ1-1
d_call: -

cdr3_aa: CASRLGKRGAPGPNEQFF
cdr3_nt: TGCGCCAGCAGGTTGGGAAAGCGGGGGGCCCCGGGCCCAAATGAGCAGTTCTTC
v_call: TRBV5-1
clone_size: -
j_call: TRBJ2-1
d_call: TRBD2

cdr3_aa: CASSLVRPGEEGQYF
cdr3_nt: TGTGCCAGCAGCTTAGTCCGGCCGGGAGAGGAGGGGCAGTACTTC
v_call: TRBV7-2
clone_size: -
j_call: TRBJ2-7
d_call: -

cdr3_aa: CASSLEGTSSGTQYF
cdr3_nt: TGTGCCAGCAGCTTGGAAGGGACTTCCTCGGGGACCCAGTACTTC
v_call: TRBV5-8
clone_size: -
j_call: TRBJ2-5
d_call: -

cdr3_aa: CSGAGTDTQYF
cdr3_nt: TGCAGTGGGGCAGGCACAGATACGCAGTATTTT
v_call: TRBV20-1
clone_size: -
j_call: TRBJ2-3
d_call: -

cdr3_aa: CASSLEGTGLYEQYF
cdr3_nt: TGTGCCAGCAGCTTAGAGGGGACAGGGCTCTACGAGCAGTACTTC
v_call: TRBV11-2
clone_size: few
j_call: TRBJ2-7
d_call: TRBD1

cdr3_aa: CATSRDPSEQYF
cdr3_nt: TGTGCCACCAGCAGAGACCCCAGCGAGCAGTACTTC
v_call: TRBV15
clone_size: -
j_call: TRBJ2-7
d_call: -

cdr3_aa: CASGLLLAGFLTDTQYF
cdr3_nt: TGTGCCAGCGGCCTCCTTCTAGCGGGTTTTCTCACAGATACGCAGTATTTT
v_call: TRBV2
clone_size: -
j_call: TRBJ2-3
d_call: TRBD2

cdr3_aa: CASSLTGDFYEQYF
cdr3_nt: TGTGCCAGCAGTTTAACAGGAGACTTCTACGAGCAGTACTTC
v_call: TRBV6-6
clone_size: -
j_call: TRBJ2-7
d_call: -

cdr3_aa: CASRGNREKLFF
cdr3_nt: TGTGCCAGCCGCGGGAATCGGGAAAAACTGTTTTTT
v_call: TRBV25-1
clone_size: -
j_call: TRBJ1-4
d_call: -

cdr3_aa: CASRYTGDSGNTIYF
cdr3_nt: TGCGCCAGCAGGTATACGGGGGACTCTGGAAACACCATATATTTT
v_call: TRBV5-1
clone_size: few
j_call: TRBJ1-3
d_call: -

cdr3_aa: CASSPGTGGDEQFF
cdr3_nt: TGCGCCAGCAGCCCTGGGACAGGGGGCGATGAGCAGTTCTTC
v_call: TRBV5-1
clone_size: -
j_call: TRBJ2-1
d_call: TRBD1

cdr3_aa: CASSPGQGGTIYF
cdr3_nt: TGCGCCAGCAGCCCGGGACAGGGAGGAACCATATATTTT
v_call: TRBV5-1
clone_size: -
j_call: TRBJ1-3
d_call: TRBD1

cdr3_aa: CASSLEGPRDTQYF
cdr3_nt: TGTGCCAGCAGTCTCGAGGGTCCCCGCGATACGCAGTATTTT
v_call: TRBV6-5
clone_size: -
j_call: TRBJ2-3
d_call: -

cdr3_aa: CASRENTEAFF
cdr3_nt: TGTGCCAGCCGGGAGAACACTGAAGCTTTCTTT
v_call: TRBV2
clone_size: -
j_call: TRBJ1-1
d_call: -

cdr3_aa: CASILGDRGTYGYTF
cdr3_nt: TGTGCCAGCATCTTAGGAGACAGGGGGACCTATGGCTACACCTTC
v_call: TRBV28
clone_size: -
j_call: TRBJ1-2
d_call: TRBD1

cdr3_aa: CASSELGNEQYF
cdr3_nt: TGTGCCAGCAGTGAACTAGGAAACGAGCAGTACTTC
v_call: TRBV27
clone_size: -
j_call: TRBJ2-7
d_call: -

cdr3_aa: CASSEANRGGRFETQYF
cdr3_nt: TGTGCCAGCAGTGAAGCGAACCGGGGCGGGAGGTTTGAGACCCAGTACTTC
v_call: TRBV6-1
clone_size: once
j_call: TRBJ2-5
d_call: TRBD2

cdr3_aa: CASSLVAGGSTDTQYF
cdr3_nt: TGTGCCAGCAGCTTAGTAGCGGGGGGTAGCACAGATACGCAGTATTTT
v_call: TRBV7-2
clone_size: -
j_call: TRBJ2-3
d_call: TRBD2

cdr3_aa: CASSFGGDYEQYF
cdr3_nt: TGTGCCAGCAGCTTTGGAGGGGACTACGAGCAGTACTTC
v_call: TRBV7-8
clone_size: -
j_call: TRBJ2-7
d_call: -

cdr3_aa: CASSRPTGASPPRQPQHF
cdr3_nt: TGTGCCAGCAGTAGGCCGACAGGGGCCTCTCCCCCCCGGCAGCCCCAGCATTTT
v_call: TRBV25-1
clone_size: -
j_call: TRBJ1-5
d_call: TRBD1

cdr3_aa: CASSFDGSGGAFF
cdr3_nt: TGCGCCAGCAGCTTTGACGGTAGCGGTGGGGCTTTCTTT
v_call: TRBV5-1
clone_size: -
j_call: TRBJ1-1
d_call: -

cdr3_aa: CASSVATGGYMNTEAFF
cdr3_nt: TGTGCCAGCAGCGTAGCTACAGGGGGGTACATGAACACTGAAGCTTTCTTT
v_call: TRBV9
clone_size: -
j_call: TRBJ1-1
d_call: TRBD1

cdr3_aa: CAWSWAPGREQYF
cdr3_nt: TGTGCCTGGAGTTGGGCCCCCGGGAGGGAGCAGTACTTC
v_call: TRBV30
clone_size: -
j_call: TRBJ2-7
d_call: TRBD2

cdr3_aa: CASSLGGPGNLEKLFF
cdr3_nt: TGTGCCAGCAGCTTAGGGGGTCCAGGGAATCTAGAAAAACTGTTTTTT
v_call: TRBV7-9
clone_size: -
j_call: TRBJ1-4
d_call: -

cdr3_aa: CASSQATGSNSPLHF
cdr3_nt: TGTGCCAGCAGCCAAGCTACAGGAAGTAATTCACCCCTCCACTTT
v_call: TRBV4-2
clone_size: -
j_call: TRBJ1-6
d_call: -

cdr3_aa: CASSLGAGAGANVLTF
cdr3_nt: TGTGCCAGCAGTTTAGGGGCAGGTGCTGGGGCCAACGTCCTGACTTTC
v_call: TRBV27
clone_size: -
j_call: TRBJ2-6
d_call: -

cdr3_aa: CASSPLAGGGDGYTF
cdr3_nt: TGTGCCAGCAGCCCTTTGGCCGGGGGGGGAGATGGCTACACCTTC
v_call: TRBV28
clone_size: -
j_call: TRBJ1-2
d_call: -

cdr3_aa: CASRLKPLYNEQFF
cdr3_nt: TGTGCCAGCAGGCTAAAACCCCTCTACAATGAGCAGTTCTTC
v_call: TRBV28
clone_size: -
j_call: TRBJ2-1
d_call: -

cdr3_aa: CASSEGPGTSPVVAKNIQYF
cdr3_nt: TGTGCCAGCAGTGAAGGGCCCGGGACATCCCCCGTGGTGGCCAAAAACATTCAGTACTTC
v_call: TRBV2
clone_size: -
j_call: TRBJ2-4
d_call: -

cdr3_aa: CASSLSLAAGELFF
cdr3_nt: TGTGCCAGCAGCTTAAGCCTCGCGGCCGGGGAGCTGTTTTTT
v_call: TRBV7-2
clone_size: -
j_call: TRBJ2-2
d_call: -

cdr3_aa: CAWTGGNYGYTF
cdr3_nt: TGTGCCTGGACAGGGGGCAACTATGGCTACACCTTC
v_call: TRBV30
clone_size: -
j_call: TRBJ1-2
d_call: TRBD1

cdr3_aa: CASSAGLAYGYTF
cdr3_nt: TGTGCCAGCAGCGCAGGACTTGCCTATGGCTACACCTTC
v_call: TRBV9
clone_size: -
j_call: TRBJ1-2
d_call: -

cdr3_aa: CASSVEDSRTRPQHF
cdr3_nt: TGTGCCAGCAGCGTAGAGGACAGCCGAACCCGGCCCCAGCATTTT
v_call: TRBV9
clone_size: -
j_call: TRBJ1-5
d_call: -

cdr3_aa: CASSQERDSGLGGTNLQYF
cdr3_nt: TGTGCCAGCAGCCAAGAACGGGACTCGGGACTAGGAGGGACAAACCTTCAGTACTTC
v_call: TRBV4-2
clone_size: -
j_call: TRBJ2-4
d_call: TRBD2

cdr3_aa: CASSLASGHGEKLFF
cdr3_nt: TGTGCCAGCAGCTTAGCGTCGGGACACGGTGAAAAACTGTTTTTT
v_call: TRBV7-6
clone_size: -
j_call: TRBJ1-4
d_call: -

cdr3_aa: CAWSRDSNQPQHF
cdr3_nt: TGTGCCTGGAGCAGGGATAGCAATCAGCCCCAGCATTTT
v_call: TRBV30
clone_size: -
j_call: TRBJ1-5
d_call: -

cdr3_aa: CASSIESGLNTEAFF
cdr3_nt: TGTGCCAGTAGTATAGAGAGCGGCTTGAACACTGAAGCTTTCTTT
v_call: TRBV19
clone_size: -
j_call: TRBJ1-1
d_call: -

cdr3_aa: CASSLVPGQGSNYGYTF
cdr3_nt: TGTGCCAGCAGCTTAGTCCCGGGCCAGGGCTCTAACTATGGCTACACCTTC
v_call: TRBV7-6
clone_size: -
j_call: TRBJ1-2
d_call: -

cdr3_aa: CASSFGQGETQYF
cdr3_nt: TGTGCCAGCAGTTTTGGTCAGGGGGAGACCCAGTACTTC
v_call: TRBV27
clone_size: -
j_call: TRBJ2-5
d_call: -

cdr3_aa: CASSLVPTGLANEKLFF
cdr3_nt: TGTGCCAGCAGCTTAGTTCCCACAGGGCTGGCTAATGAAAAACTGTTTTTT
v_call: TRBV11-2
clone_size: -
j_call: TRBJ1-4
d_call: -

cdr3_aa: CASSPRGGGADIQYF
cdr3_nt: TGTGCCAGCAGCCCCCGGGGAGGGGGGGCGGACATTCAGTACTTC
v_call: TRBV7-6
clone_size: -
j_call: TRBJ2-4
d_call: -

cdr3_aa: CASSLILGQGDYEQYF
cdr3_nt: TGTGCCAGCAGTTTAATTCTAGGACAGGGGGACTACGAGCAGTACTTC
v_call: TRBV28
clone_size: few
j_call: TRBJ2-7
d_call: TRBD1

cdr3_aa: CASSQEYGQGNNEQFF
cdr3_nt: TGCGCCAGCAGCCAAGAATATGGACAGGGGAACAATGAGCAGTTCTTC
v_call: TRBV4-3
clone_size: -
j_call: TRBJ2-1
d_call: TRBD1

cdr3_aa: CASGKTVSNYGYTF
cdr3_nt: TGCGCCAGTGGGAAGACAGTCTCTAACTATGGCTACACCTTC
v_call: TRBV10-2
clone_size: -
j_call: TRBJ1-2
d_call: -

cdr3_aa: CASSSTSRETQYF
cdr3_nt: TGTGCCAGCAGCTCGACTAGCAGGGAGACCCAGTACTTC
v_call: TRBV7-3
clone_size: -
j_call: TRBJ2-5
d_call: TRBD2

cdr3_aa: CASSAGQGASHEQYF
cdr3_nt: TGTGCCAGCTCAGCGGGACAGGGGGCCTCCCACGAGCAGTACTTC
v_call: TRBV18
clone_size: -
j_call: TRBJ2-7
d_call: TRBD1

cdr3_aa: CASSFGLAGAGWGNEQFF
cdr3_nt: TGTGCCAGCAGTTTCGGACTAGCGGGAGCGGGGTGGGGCAATGAGCAGTTCTTC
v_call: TRBV28
clone_size: -
j_call: TRBJ2-1
d_call: TRBD2

cdr3_aa: CATSDLLGGYDTQYF
cdr3_nt: TGTGCCACCAGTGATTTGCTAGGTGGGTACGATACGCAGTATTTT
v_call: TRBV24-1
clone_size: once
j_call: TRBJ2-3
d_call: -

cdr3_aa: CASSPRGLAGGSPNTGELFF
cdr3_nt: TGCGCCAGCAGCCCGAGGGGACTAGCGGGAGGGAGCCCAAACACCGGGGAGCTGTTTTTT
v_call: TRBV5-1
clone_size: -
j_call: TRBJ2-2
d_call: TRBD2

cdr3_aa: CASSHRAEAFF
cdr3_nt: TGTGCCAGCAGTCACCGAGCTGAAGCTTTCTTT
v_call: TRBV28
clone_size: -
j_call: TRBJ1-1
d_call: -

cdr3_aa: CASSYPGTDTIYF
cdr3_nt: TGTGCCAGCAGTTACCCCGGTACTGACACCATATATTTT
v_call: TRBV6-5
clone_size: -
j_call: TRBJ1-3
d_call: -

cdr3_aa: CASSLRTGGVDTEAFF
cdr3_nt: TGCGCCAGCAGCCTACGGACAGGGGGGGTCGACACTGAAGCTTTCTTT
v_call: TRBV5-1
clone_size: -
j_call: TRBJ1-1
d_call: TRBD1

cdr3_aa: CASSPGTGPEKLFF
cdr3_nt: TGTGCCAGCTCACCAGGGACAGGCCCTGAAAAACTGTTTTTT
v_call: TRBV18
clone_size: -
j_call: TRBJ1-4
d_call: TRBD1

cdr3_aa: CASRRGTGLNEKLFF
cdr3_nt: TGTGCCAGCAGGAGGGGGACAGGCCTTAATGAAAAACTGTTTTTT
v_call: TRBV28
clone_size: -
j_call: TRBJ1-4
d_call: TRBD1

cdr3_aa: CASSRAGGTTNEKLFF
cdr3_nt: TGCGCCAGCAGCCGGGCGGGCGGGACAACTAATGAAAAACTGTTTTTT
v_call: TRBV5-1
clone_size: -
j_call: TRBJ1-4
d_call: -

cdr3_aa: CASSLSDGNNEQFF
cdr3_nt: TGTGCCAGCAGCTTATCGGACGGGAACAATGAGCAGTTCTTC
v_call: TRBV7-9
clone_size: -
j_call: TRBJ2-1
d_call: -